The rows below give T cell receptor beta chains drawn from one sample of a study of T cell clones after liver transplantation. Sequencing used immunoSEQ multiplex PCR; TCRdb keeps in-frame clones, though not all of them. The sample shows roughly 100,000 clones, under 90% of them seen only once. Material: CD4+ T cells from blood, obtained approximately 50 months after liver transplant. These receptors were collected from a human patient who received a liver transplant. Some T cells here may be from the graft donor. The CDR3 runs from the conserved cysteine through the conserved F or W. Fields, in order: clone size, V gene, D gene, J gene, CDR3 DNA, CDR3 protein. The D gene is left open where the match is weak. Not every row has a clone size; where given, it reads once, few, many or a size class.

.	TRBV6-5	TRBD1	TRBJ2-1	TGTGCCAGCAGTAATAAGGGAGACAGGGGCCTAAGGGCGATCTTC	CASSNKGDRGLRAIF
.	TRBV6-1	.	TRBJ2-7	TGTGCCAGCAGTCGACTTTTCGGAGACGAGCAGTACTTC	CASSRLFGDEQYF
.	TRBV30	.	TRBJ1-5	TGTGCCTGGAGTGTAGGAAGCAATCAGCCCCAGCATTTT	CAWSVGSNQPQHF
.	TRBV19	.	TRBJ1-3	TGTGCCAGTAACACAGCAGGAAACACCATATATTTT	CASNTAGNTIYF
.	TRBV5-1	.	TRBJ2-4	TGCGCCAGCAGCTGGATGGGGGAAAGGGGCTTACTAGCCAAAAACATTCAGTACTTC	CASSWMGERGLLAKNIQYF
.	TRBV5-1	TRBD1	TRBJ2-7	TGCGCCAGCAGCCGTCAGGGGGCGCAAGCCTACGAGCAGTACTTC	CASSRQGAQAYEQYF
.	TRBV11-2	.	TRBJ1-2	TGTGCCAGCAGCTGGGGACACCGCGACTATGGCTACACCTTC	CASSWGHRDYGYTF
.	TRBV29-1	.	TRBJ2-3	TGCAGCGTTGAACGGTTGTCTAGCACAGATACGCAGTATTTT	CSVERLSSTDTQYF
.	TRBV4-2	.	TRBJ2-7	TGTGCCAGCAGCCAAGATCTCCTCGGTCCTACCTACGAGCAGTACTTC	CASSQDLLGPTYEQYF
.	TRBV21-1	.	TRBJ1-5	TGTGCCAGCAGCAGGGGGGAGCCCCAGCATTTT	CASSRGEPQHF
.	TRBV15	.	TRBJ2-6	TGTGCCACCAGCAGGCAAAGGGGCGCCGGGGCCAACGTCCTGACTTTC	CATSRQRGAGANVLTF
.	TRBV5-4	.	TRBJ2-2	TGTGCCAGCAGCCCCGGACAGTACAACGGGGAGCTGTTTTTT	CASSPGQYNGELFF
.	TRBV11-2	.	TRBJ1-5	TGTGCCAGCAGCCGTGACATGGGACGTATTAATCAGCCCCAGCATTTT	CASSRDMGRINQPQHF
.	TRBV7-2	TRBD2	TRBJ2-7	TGTGCCAGCAGCCCCCGGACTAGCGGGAGTGGGGACGAGCAGTACTTC	CASSPRTSGSGDEQYF
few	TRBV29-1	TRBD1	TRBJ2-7	TGCAGCGTTGACGGGACAGGGTACGAGCAGTACTTC	CSVDGTGYEQYF
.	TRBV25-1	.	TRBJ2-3	TGTGCCAGCAGTGAATTAGGGGCGAGACAATTTGGGGATACGCAGTATTTT	CASSELGARQFGDTQYF
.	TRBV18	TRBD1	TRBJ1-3	TGTGCCAGCTCCACCCGGGACAGGAGCTCTGGAAACACCATATATTTT	CASSTRDRSSGNTIYF
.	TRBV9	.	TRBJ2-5	TGTGCCAGCAGCGTAAGGGTCGGTGGGCGAAGAGAGACCCAGTACTTC	CASSVRVGGRRETQYF
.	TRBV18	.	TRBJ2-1	TGTGCCAGCTCAGAGCCTAATGAGCAGTTCTTC	CASSEPNEQFF
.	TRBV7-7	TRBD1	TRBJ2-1	TGTGCCAGCAGCTACGCGACAGGGACCTACAATGAGCAGTTCTTC	CASSYATGTYNEQFF
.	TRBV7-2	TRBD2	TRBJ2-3	TGTGCCAGCAGCCGGGGACTAGCGGGGGCGGATACGCAGTATTTT	CASSRGLAGADTQYF
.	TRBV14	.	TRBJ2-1	TGTGCCAGCAGCCAAGGTAGATCCGACTACAATGAGCAGTTCTTC	CASSQGRSDYNEQFF
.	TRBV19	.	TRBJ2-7	TGTGCCAGTAGTGCCACGGACAGAGCCGAGCAGTACTTC	CASSATDRAEQYF
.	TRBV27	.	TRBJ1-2	TGTGCCAGCAGTTTAAGGGACGGACTTCCTAACTATGGCTACACCTTC	CASSLRDGLPNYGYTF
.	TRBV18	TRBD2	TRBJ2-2	TGTGCCAGCTCACCTACCGGGACTAGCGGGAGATCTAGCGGGGAGCTGTTTTTT	CASSPTGTSGRSSGELFF
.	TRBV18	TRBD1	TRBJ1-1	TGTGCCAGCTCACCAGGGGCAGGGGGGATCATGAACACTGAAGCTTTCTTT	CASSPGAGGIMNTEAFF
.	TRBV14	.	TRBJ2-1	TGTGCCAGCAGCTTACAAGTCACCTACAATGAGCAGTTCTTC	CASSLQVTYNEQFF
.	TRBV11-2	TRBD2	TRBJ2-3	TGTGCCAGCAGCCCATGGACTAGCGGGAGAACAGATACGCAGTATTTT	CASSPWTSGRTDTQYF
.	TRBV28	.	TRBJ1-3	TGTGCCAGCAGTTTAAATCCAGGGCTCGGAAACACCATATATTTT	CASSLNPGLGNTIYF
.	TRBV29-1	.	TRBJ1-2	TGCAGCGTCGACGATGCGGGGGAGGGTTCCTACACCTTC	CSVDDAGEGSYTF
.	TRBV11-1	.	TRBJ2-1	TGTGCCAGCAGCCCCGGGGAGTCCTACAATGAGCAGTTCTTC	CASSPGESYNEQFF
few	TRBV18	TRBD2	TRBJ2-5	TGTGCCAGCTCCCCGGGACTAGCGGGAGTCAGTCGAGAGACCCAGTACTTC	CASSPGLAGVSRETQYF
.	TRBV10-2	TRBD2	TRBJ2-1	TGCGCCAGCAGTAAACGGACTAGCGGGAGCAATGAGCAGTTCTTC	CASSKRTSGSNEQFF
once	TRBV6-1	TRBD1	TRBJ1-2	TGTGCCAGCACCCTCGGACAGGGCTTTTTCTACACCTTC	CASTLGQGFFYTF
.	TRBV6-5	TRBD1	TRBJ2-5	TGTGCCAGCAGTTTCCGGACAGGGGGGAAGACCCAGTACTTC	CASSFRTGGKTQYF
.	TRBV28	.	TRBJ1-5	TGTGCCAGCAGCCCAGACCGGACACCGGGCAATCAGCCCCAGCATTTT	CASSPDRTPGNQPQHF
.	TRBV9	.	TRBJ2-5	TGTGCCAGCAGCGTTGTAGGGCAGACAGAGACCCAGTACTTC	CASSVVGQTETQYF
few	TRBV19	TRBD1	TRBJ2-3	TGTGCCAGTAGCCGGACAGGCAGCACAGATACGCAGTATTTT	CASSRTGSTDTQYF
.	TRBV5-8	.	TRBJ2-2	TGTGCCAGCAGCTTAAGCGTCCGGAACACCGGGGAGCTGTTTTTT	CASSLSVRNTGELFF
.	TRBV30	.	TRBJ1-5	TGTGCCTGGGCCAAGGACTCACACTCTAATCAGCCCCAGCATTTT	CAWAKDSHSNQPQHF
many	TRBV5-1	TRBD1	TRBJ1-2	TGCGCCAGCAGCTTGAACTTCCCGGGACAGGGAAACTATGGCTACACCTTC	CASSLNFPGQGNYGYTF
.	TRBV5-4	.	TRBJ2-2	TGTGCCAGCAGAGGGGAGTCCGGGGAGCTGTTTTTT	CASRGESGELFF
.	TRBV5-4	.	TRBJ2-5	TGTGCCAGCAGCTCGGGACACCCCCAAGAGACCCAGTACTTC	CASSSGHPQETQYF